This T cell receptor (beta chain) was profiled in a study of blood T cell repertoires in COVID-19. Across the whole study: The United States, Italy and Spain supplied acute and convalescent COVID-19 samples.

Cohort placement rested on clinical history that participants reported themselves. What the recovered Cohort 3 donors had was two negative PCRs, clearance, or symptom resolution. Profiled with immunoSEQ multiplex PCR; TCRdb holds only in-frame clones, not every one. The sample records roughly 180,000 clones, more than 65% being singletons. This clone was seen once. Sample: PBMCs or T cells enriched from blood (not recorded which). This TCR was recovered from a man aged 45-60 years who had recovered from COVID-19.

CDR3 residues: CASKPAGGPGELFF. The CDR3 nucleotides are TGTGCCAGCAAGCCAGCGGGAGGGCCCGGGGAGCTGTTTTTT. The gene calls are TRBV9 and TRBJ2-2; 10 nucleotides align to TRBD2. V dropped 6 bases and J dropped 6; count of bases not matched to a gene: 5. CDR1 SGDLS and CDR2 YYNGEE come from the germline V gene. This CDR3 comprises 14 residues.